This T cell receptor beta chain is drawn from a study of OX40 agonist ivuxolimab in advanced cancers. Study-level information: Aged roughly 23 to 80 with a mean of approximately 60 years, they were 82.7% male.

The ends lost 7 bases at V and 2 bases at J; junction bases unmatched: 11. Germline-derived CDR1 and CDR2 are SNHLY and FYNNEI. The CDR3 has 18 residues. Generated by immunoSEQ multiplex PCR, the TCRdb table keeps only in-frame clones and is missing some. Seen here are about 77,000 clones, over 85% observed once, and the top ten hold around 5.1%. Of note for this clone: No antigen is known for it.

The study, taken as a whole, reports: At doses 0.1 to 3.0 mg/kg, CD4+ and CD8+ clones expanded. Certain nonresponders likewise exhibited a low normalized T-cell clonal expansion.

The chain employs TRBV2 and TRBJ2-7; 16 bases align to TRBD2. The receptor comes from an adult with an advanced solid tumor such as melanoma, head and neck, liver or kidney cancer. Material: CD4+ or CD8+ T cells sorted from blood, obtained in a trial of the OX40 agonist ivuxolimab. Here the CDR3 reads CASTPPGLAGGSAYEQYF. The CDR3 DNA reads TGTGCCAGCACACCCCCGGGACTAGCGGGAGGGTCCGCCTACGAGCAGTACTTC.